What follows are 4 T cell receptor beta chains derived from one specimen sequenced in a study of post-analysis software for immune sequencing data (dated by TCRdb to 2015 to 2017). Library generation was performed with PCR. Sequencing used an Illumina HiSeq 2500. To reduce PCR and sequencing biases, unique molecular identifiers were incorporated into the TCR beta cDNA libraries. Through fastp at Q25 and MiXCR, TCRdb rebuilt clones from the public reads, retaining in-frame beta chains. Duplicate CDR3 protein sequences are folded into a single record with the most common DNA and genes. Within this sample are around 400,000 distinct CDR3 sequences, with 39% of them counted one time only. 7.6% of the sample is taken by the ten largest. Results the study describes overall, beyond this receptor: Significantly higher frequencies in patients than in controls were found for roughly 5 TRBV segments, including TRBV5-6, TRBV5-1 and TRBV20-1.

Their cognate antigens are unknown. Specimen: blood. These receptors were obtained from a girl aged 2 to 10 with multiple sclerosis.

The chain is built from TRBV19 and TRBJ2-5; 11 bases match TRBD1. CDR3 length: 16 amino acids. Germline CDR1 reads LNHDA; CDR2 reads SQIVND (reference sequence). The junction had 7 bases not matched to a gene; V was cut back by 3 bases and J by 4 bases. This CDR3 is CASSIGTGTGGETQYF. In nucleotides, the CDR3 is TGTGCCAGTAGTATCGGAACCGGGACAGGGGGAGAGACCCAGTACTTC.

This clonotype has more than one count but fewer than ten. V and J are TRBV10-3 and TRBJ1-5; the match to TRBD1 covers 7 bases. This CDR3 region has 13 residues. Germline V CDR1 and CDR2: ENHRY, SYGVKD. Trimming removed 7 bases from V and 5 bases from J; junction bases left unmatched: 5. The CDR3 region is CAITDRVDQPQHF. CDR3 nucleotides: TGTGCCATCACCGACAGGGTGGATCAGCCCCAGCATTTT.

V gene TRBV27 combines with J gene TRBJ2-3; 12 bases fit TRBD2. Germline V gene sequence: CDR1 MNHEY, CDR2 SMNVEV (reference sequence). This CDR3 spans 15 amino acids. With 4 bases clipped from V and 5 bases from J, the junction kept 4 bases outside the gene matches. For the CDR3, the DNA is TGTGCCAGCAGTTCGAGACTAGCGGGGGTAGATACGCAGTATTTT. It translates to CASSSRLAGVDTQYF.

The CDR3: CASSQGDRGSAEAFF. CDR3 DNA: TGCGCCAGCAGCCAAGGGGACAGGGGAAGCGCTGAAGCTTTCTTT. J is TRBJ1-1 and V is TRBV4-1; 10 bases map to TRBD1. This CDR3 is built from 15 residues. Germline CDR1 and CDR2: MGHRA and YSYEKL. J gave up 6 bases and V 1 base, and 5 bases lay outside the gene matches.